This T cell receptor (beta chain) was sequenced during a study of cytomegalovirus exposure and HLA in healthy donors. This clone was detected only a few times. Per germline, CDR1 SNHLY and CDR2 FYNNEI. The CDR3 runs 13 residues. Trimming took 8 bases from V and 3 from J, leaving 13 bases between them. With 60 Vbeta and 13 Jbeta primers, the PCR was carried out. Only in-frame clones appear in the TCRdb table, and some are missing; sequencing was by immunoSEQ multiplex PCR. The top ten clones hold 0.58% of a sample with around 200,000 clones, almost 85% of them seen once. The sequenced sample consisted of PBMCs. This TCR was recovered from a woman aged 40 to 50 in good health and CMV-seronegative. V usage is TRBV2 and J usage is TRBJ1-2; D is undetermined. Here the CDR3 DNA reads TGTGCCAGCGCTTGGGCCCCTCACTATGGCTACACCTTC. This translates into CASAWAPHYGYTF.